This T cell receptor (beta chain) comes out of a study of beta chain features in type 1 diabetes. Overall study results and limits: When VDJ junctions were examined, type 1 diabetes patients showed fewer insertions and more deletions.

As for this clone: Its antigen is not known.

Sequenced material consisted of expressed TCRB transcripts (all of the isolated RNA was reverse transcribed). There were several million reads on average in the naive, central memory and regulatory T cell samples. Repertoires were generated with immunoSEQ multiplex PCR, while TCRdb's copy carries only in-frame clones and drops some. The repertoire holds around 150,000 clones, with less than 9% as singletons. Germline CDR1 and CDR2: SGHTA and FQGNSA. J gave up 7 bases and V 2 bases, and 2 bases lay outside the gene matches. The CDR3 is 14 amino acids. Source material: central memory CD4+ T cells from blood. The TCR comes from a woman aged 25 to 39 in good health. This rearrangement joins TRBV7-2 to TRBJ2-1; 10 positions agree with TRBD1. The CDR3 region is CASSLRTGGNEQFF. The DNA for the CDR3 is TGTGCCAGCAGCTTACGGACAGGGGGGAATGAGCAGTTCTTC. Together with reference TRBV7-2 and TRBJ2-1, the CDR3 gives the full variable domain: GAGVSQSPSNKVTEKGKDVELRCDPISGHTALYWYRQSLGQGLEFLIYFQGNSAPDKSGLPSDRFSAERTGGSVSTLTIQRTQQEDSAVYLCASSLRTGGNEQFFGPGTRLTVL.